These T cell receptor beta chains were read from a single sample in a study of spatial heterogeneity in lung cancer. TCRdb ran MiXCR on the 5' RACE reads and lists one entry per CDR3 protein. The repertoire holds tens of thousands of distinct CDR3 sequences, with 6.5% to 9.5% as singletons. This specimen was PBMCs, taken at surgery. All receptors derive from a male donor with early-stage non-small cell lung cancer. The CDR3 runs from the conserved cysteine through the conserved F or W. The order of the fields is D gene, V gene, clone size, J gene, CDR3 DNA, CDR3 protein. The D gene is left open where the match is weak. Clone size appears in some rows only: once, few, many, or a class for an expanded clone.

d_gene: TRBD2
v_gene: TRBV6-5
abundance: .
j_gene: TRBJ2-3
CDR3nt: TGTGCCAGCAGTTACTCGATAAGGCGGGGGGGCAGAGATACGCAGTATTTT
CDR3aa: CASSYSIRRGGRDTQYF

d_gene: TRBD2
v_gene: TRBV6-2/TRBV6-3
abundance: many
j_gene: TRBJ2-1
CDR3nt: TGTGCCAGCAGTTACCGACTAGCGGGAGGTGAGCAGTTCTTC
CDR3aa: CASSYRLAGGEQFF

d_gene: TRBD1
v_gene: TRBV28
abundance: many
j_gene: TRBJ1-2
CDR3nt: TGTGCCAGCACCCCAGGGGGCCTCAGTGGCTACACCTTC
CDR3aa: CASTPGGLSGYTF

d_gene: TRBD1
v_gene: TRBV5-1
abundance: few
j_gene: TRBJ1-1
CDR3nt: TGCGCCAGCAGCCTTCCGGGACAGGGGGTACGAACTGAAGCTTTCTTT
CDR3aa: CASSLPGQGVRTEAFF

d_gene: .
v_gene: TRBV11-3
abundance: few
j_gene: TRBJ2-1
CDR3nt: TGTGCCAGCAGCTTAGGCCATCGCAATGAGCAGTTCTTC
CDR3aa: CASSLGHRNEQFF

d_gene: TRBD2
v_gene: TRBV20-1
abundance: many
j_gene: TRBJ2-7
CDR3nt: TGCAGTGCTACTGGACTAGCGATGAGTGACGAGCAGTACTTC
CDR3aa: CSATGLAMSDEQYF

d_gene: TRBD1
v_gene: TRBV4-3
abundance: .
j_gene: TRBJ2-5
CDR3nt: TGCGCCAGCAGCCAGCAAAAGGGACAGGGAGAGACCCAGTACTTC
CDR3aa: CASSQQKGQGETQYF

d_gene: TRBD1
v_gene: TRBV29-1
abundance: few
j_gene: TRBJ2-3
CDR3nt: TGCAGCACTACCGGGACAGGGGGTCTCACAGATACGCAGTATTTT
CDR3aa: CSTTGTGGLTDTQYF

d_gene: .
v_gene: TRBV24-1
abundance: .
j_gene: TRBJ1-3
CDR3nt: TGTGCCACTCCTACAGCCTCTGGAAACACCATATATTTT
CDR3aa: CATPTASGNTIYF

d_gene: TRBD2
v_gene: TRBV29-1
abundance: many
j_gene: TRBJ2-5
CDR3nt: TGCAGCGTTGGGGCTAGCGGGAGTGGTGAGACCCAGTACTTC
CDR3aa: CSVGASGSGETQYF

d_gene: TRBD1
v_gene: TRBV5-1
abundance: many
j_gene: TRBJ1-2
CDR3nt: TGCGCCAGCAGCCCGGGACAGCAACCAACTAACTATGGCTACACCTTC
CDR3aa: CASSPGQQPTNYGYTF

d_gene: .
v_gene: TRBV14
abundance: .
j_gene: TRBJ2-7
CDR3nt: TGTGCCAGCAGCCAAGGACGGGGAATGGAGCAGTACTTC
CDR3aa: CASSQGRGMEQYF

d_gene: .
v_gene: TRBV5-8
abundance: .
j_gene: TRBJ1-4
CDR3nt: TGTGCCAGCAGCTTGGGACAGTTCTCTCGGGGTTTTGAAAAACTGTTTTTT
CDR3aa: CASSLGQFSRGFEKLFF

d_gene: .
v_gene: TRBV9
abundance: .
j_gene: TRBJ2-2
CDR3nt: TGTGCCAGCAGCCGATACTGGGGAACCGGGGAGCTGTTTTTT
CDR3aa: CASSRYWGTGELFF

d_gene: TRBD1
v_gene: TRBV7-9
abundance: many
j_gene: TRBJ2-7
CDR3nt: TGTGCCAGCAGCTCAACAGGGGGCCCCTACGAGCAGTACTTC
CDR3aa: CASSSTGGPYEQYF

d_gene: .
v_gene: TRBV20-1
abundance: .
j_gene: TRBJ2-1
CDR3nt: TGCAGTGCTAGTCCGCAGAGCTCCTACAATGAGCAGTTCTTC
CDR3aa: CSASPQSSYNEQFF

d_gene: TRBD2
v_gene: TRBV4-2
abundance: few
j_gene: TRBJ2-3
CDR3nt: TGTGCCAGCAGCCAATTGACTAGCGGGGGGGGCAGCACAGATACGCAGTATTTT
CDR3aa: CASSQLTSGGGSTDTQYF

d_gene: TRBD1
v_gene: TRBV2
abundance: many
j_gene: TRBJ2-1
CDR3nt: TGTGCCAGCAGTGGGATTTCAAGGGACAGGGATAATGAGCAGTTCTTC
CDR3aa: CASSGISRDRDNEQFF

d_gene: .
v_gene: TRBV12-3/TRBV12-4
abundance: many
j_gene: TRBJ1-5
CDR3nt: TGTGCCAGCAGTTTAACAGAAGATCAGCCCCAGCATTTT
CDR3aa: CASSLTEDQPQHF

d_gene: TRBD2
v_gene: TRBV6-6
abundance: few
j_gene: TRBJ2-3
CDR3nt: TGTGCCAGCAGTAAAGGACTAGCGGGAGGCACAGATACGCAGTATTTT
CDR3aa: CASSKGLAGGTDTQYF

d_gene: TRBD1
v_gene: TRBV5-1
abundance: .
j_gene: TRBJ2-2
CDR3nt: TGCGCCAGCAGCTTGGGTCGGGACAGGGCGAACACCGGGGAGCTGTTTTTT
CDR3aa: CASSLGRDRANTGELFF

d_gene: TRBD1
v_gene: TRBV19
abundance: many
j_gene: TRBJ2-3
CDR3nt: TGTGCCAGTAGTGCCCGACAGGGAATGACAGATACGCAGTATTTT
CDR3aa: CASSARQGMTDTQYF

d_gene: .
v_gene: TRBV12-3/TRBV12-4
abundance: many
j_gene: TRBJ2-1
CDR3nt: TGTGCCAGCAGTTACATACAGGGTTCCCCCTACAATGAGCAGTTCTTC
CDR3aa: CASSYIQGSPYNEQFF

d_gene: TRBD2
v_gene: TRBV3-1
abundance: .
j_gene: TRBJ2-3
CDR3nt: TGTGTCAGCAGCCCCTACCGGACTAGCGGGGTCACAGATACGCAGTATTTT
CDR3aa: CVSSPYRTSGVTDTQYF

d_gene: .
v_gene: TRBV6-5
abundance: many
j_gene: TRBJ1-5
CDR3nt: TGTGCCAGCAGTTACTCGCTTCGTCAGCCCCAGCATTTT
CDR3aa: CASSYSLRQPQHF

d_gene: .
v_gene: TRBV5-1
abundance: many
j_gene: TRBJ1-4
CDR3nt: TGCGCCAGCAGCTTGGGACAGGCGAATGAAAAACTGTTTTTT
CDR3aa: CASSLGQANEKLFF

d_gene: .
v_gene: TRBV9
abundance: .
j_gene: TRBJ2-5
CDR3nt: TGTGCCAGCAGCGTCAGCTGGGGTCAAGAGACCCAGTACTTC
CDR3aa: CASSVSWGQETQYF

d_gene: .
v_gene: TRBV20-1
abundance: many
j_gene: TRBJ2-3
CDR3nt: TGCAGTGCCAAACCCAGCGCCCCTAGCACAGATACGCAGTATTTT
CDR3aa: CSAKPSAPSTDTQYF

d_gene: .
v_gene: TRBV7-2
abundance: many
j_gene: TRBJ1-1
CDR3nt: TGTGCCAGCAGCCCTAGGATGGGAGGGATCACTGAAGCTTTCTTT
CDR3aa: CASSPRMGGITEAFF

d_gene: .
v_gene: TRBV9
abundance: many
j_gene: TRBJ2-3
CDR3nt: TGTGCCAGCAGCGTAGAGGGGGTGAACACAGATACGCAGTATTTT
CDR3aa: CASSVEGVNTDTQYF

d_gene: .
v_gene: TRBV4-2
abundance: many
j_gene: TRBJ2-5
CDR3nt: TGTGCCAGCAGCCAAGGGAGCCTTGAGACCCAGTACTTC
CDR3aa: CASSQGSLETQYF

d_gene: .
v_gene: TRBV18
abundance: many
j_gene: TRBJ1-1
CDR3nt: TGTGCCAGCTCACCTGAGAGGGCGATCGGGACTGAAGCTTTCTTT
CDR3aa: CASSPERAIGTEAFF

d_gene: .
v_gene: TRBV11-2
abundance: few
j_gene: TRBJ2-1
CDR3nt: TGTGCCAGCAGCTTCGAGGGAAGCTCCTACAATGAGCAGTTCTTC
CDR3aa: CASSFEGSSYNEQFF

d_gene: .
v_gene: TRBV19
abundance: few
j_gene: TRBJ2-1
CDR3nt: TGTGCCAGTGGGCGGGACCCCTCCAATGAGCAGTTCTTC
CDR3aa: CASGRDPSNEQFF

d_gene: .
v_gene: TRBV12-3/TRBV12-4
abundance: few
j_gene: TRBJ2-7
CDR3nt: TGTGCCAGCAGCCCTACCGTAGGCGCCTACGAGCAGTACTTC
CDR3aa: CASSPTVGAYEQYF

d_gene: .
v_gene: TRBV7-8
abundance: many
j_gene: TRBJ2-1
CDR3nt: TGTGCCAGCAGCTTAGGTTTTAGCGGCTCCTACAATGAGCAGTTCTTC
CDR3aa: CASSLGFSGSYNEQFF

d_gene: TRBD1
v_gene: TRBV29-1
abundance: many
j_gene: TRBJ1-4
CDR3nt: TGCAGCGTTGGTGCGGGACAGGGTTATGAAAAACTGTTTTTT
CDR3aa: CSVGAGQGYEKLFF

d_gene: .
v_gene: TRBV18
abundance: few
j_gene: TRBJ2-3
CDR3nt: TGTGCCAGCTCACCCAGGGCTAGTTCCACAGATACGCAGTATTTT
CDR3aa: CASSPRASSTDTQYF

d_gene: .
v_gene: TRBV20-1
abundance: many
j_gene: TRBJ2-4
CDR3nt: TGCAGTGCTAGAGTCCCAGGCGCCAAAAACATTCAGTACTTC
CDR3aa: CSARVPGAKNIQYF

d_gene: TRBD2
v_gene: TRBV20-1
abundance: many
j_gene: TRBJ2-1
CDR3nt: TGCAGTGCCGTACTAGCGGGGGGGCGGTATGAGCAGTTCTTC
CDR3aa: CSAVLAGGRYEQFF

d_gene: .
v_gene: TRBV30
abundance: many
j_gene: TRBJ2-4
CDR3nt: TGTGCCTGGCACGAAAGGAAGTGGAAAGCCAAAAACATTCAGTACTTC
CDR3aa: CAWHERKWKAKNIQYF

d_gene: TRBD2
v_gene: TRBV20-1
abundance: few
j_gene: TRBJ2-2
CDR3nt: TGCAGTGCTACTAGCGGGGGTACCGGGGAGCTGTTTTTT
CDR3aa: CSATSGGTGELFF

d_gene: .
v_gene: TRBV11-3
abundance: many
j_gene: TRBJ2-1
CDR3nt: TGTGCCAGCAGCCCATTGGGGTTACAGGGTGAGCAGTTCTTC
CDR3aa: CASSPLGLQGEQFF

d_gene: .
v_gene: TRBV28
abundance: many
j_gene: TRBJ1-2
CDR3nt: TGTGCCAGCAGTCCAAATCTAAGGGGCTACACCTTC
CDR3aa: CASSPNLRGYTF

d_gene: TRBD1
v_gene: TRBV12-3/TRBV12-4
abundance: many
j_gene: TRBJ2-3
CDR3nt: TGTGCCAGCAGCCTGGGACAGATGTCCACAGATACGCAGTATTTT
CDR3aa: CASSLGQMSTDTQYF

d_gene: .
v_gene: TRBV9
abundance: many
j_gene: TRBJ1-3
CDR3nt: TGTGCCAGCAGCCCCCGGGGGAGCTCTGGAAACACCATATATTTT
CDR3aa: CASSPRGSSGNTIYF

d_gene: .
v_gene: TRBV10-3
abundance: few
j_gene: TRBJ2-1
CDR3nt: TGTGCCATCAGTGAAAGGGGGACCTACAATGAGCAGTTCTTC
CDR3aa: CAISERGTYNEQFF

d_gene: .
v_gene: TRBV7-9
abundance: many
j_gene: TRBJ1-5
CDR3nt: TGTGCCAGCAGCATAAGTAGTGGAAATCAGCCCCAGCATTTT
CDR3aa: CASSISSGNQPQHF

d_gene: TRBD1
v_gene: TRBV14
abundance: .
j_gene: TRBJ1-2
CDR3nt: TGTGCCAGCAGCCGATTAGGACAGGGTAACTATGGCTACACCTTC
CDR3aa: CASSRLGQGNYGYTF

d_gene: .
v_gene: TRBV9
abundance: few
j_gene: TRBJ2-2
CDR3nt: TGTGCCAGCAGCGTAGCAACACAGGGTCCCGGGGAGCTGTTTTTT
CDR3aa: CASSVATQGPGELFF